This T cell receptor beta chain came from a study of beta chain features in type 1 diabetes. Overall study findings and caveats: Healthy donors had naive, central memory and Treg TCRB repertoires that appeared less similar than those seen among patients.

Germline CDR1 reads SNHLY; CDR2 reads FYNNEI. This CDR3 is built from 14 residues. The V end was cut by 4 bases, the J end by 1 base, with 9 bases between. Purities over 98% were achieved in all sorted populations. To note about this clone: Its target is not known.

Reverse transcribing all isolated RNA meant expressed TCRB transcripts were sequenced. Produced via immunoSEQ multiplex PCR; TCRdb's table is partial and in-frame only. The data show under 900,000 clones, around a sixth seen once. This clonotype originated in a woman under 30 in good health. Material for sequencing was naive CD4+ T cells from blood. The chain is built from TRBV2 and TRBJ2-3; TRBD1 might be the D (5 bases). CDR3: CASSALGRTDTQYF. The CDR3 DNA reads TGTGCCAGCAGTGCCCTGGGGCGCACAGATACGCAGTATTTT.